These T cell receptor beta chains were read from a single sample in a study of T cell responses to AZD1222 COVID-19 vaccine. TCRdb keeps only in-frame clones here, not all; method: immunoSEQ multiplex PCR. The sample records 90,000 to 110,000 clones, more than 75% being singletons. This sample comprised peripheral blood, obtained on day 0 of AZD1222 vaccination. The receptors come from an adult in good health. The CDR3 runs from the conserved cysteine through the conserved F or W. The order of the fields is D gene, J gene, V gene, clone size, CDR3 protein, CDR3 DNA. D genes are given only for firm matches. The listing skips clone size in some rows; elsewhere it reads once, few, many or a size class.

TRBD2,TRBJ2-3,TRBV18,-,CASSPPERDDTQYF,TGTGCCAGCTCACCACCGGAGCGGGACGATACGCAGTATTTT
-,TRBJ1-1,TRBV29-1,-,CSVATGWGENTEAFF,TGCAGCGTTGCAACAGGGTGGGGCGAGAACACTGAAGCTTTCTTT
-,TRBJ1-2,TRBV5-6,-,CASSRGVGDYGYTF,TGTGCCAGCAGCCGGGGAGTAGGGGACTATGGCTACACCTTC
TRBD1,TRBJ2-1,TRBV12-3/TRBV12-4,-,CASCQGAEQFF,TGTGCCAGCTGCCAGGGGGCCGAGCAGTTCTTC
-,TRBJ1-5,TRBV28,once,CASSAPRRPQHF,TGTGCCAGCAGCGCCCCCCGGCGTCCCCAGCATTTT
TRBD1,TRBJ2-1,TRBV3-1/TRBV3-2,-,CASSPKWGQGGYNEQFF,TGTGCCAGCAGCCCCAAGTGGGGACAGGGAGGCTACAATGAGCAGTTCTTC
TRBD2,TRBJ2-7,TRBV2,medium-sized,CASLGAGGPYEQYF,TGTGCCAGCCTTGGGGCGGGAGGGCCCTACGAGCAGTACTTC
TRBD1,TRBJ1-1,TRBV5-1,-,CASSVQGRGTEAFF,TGCGCCAGCAGCGTACAGGGGAGAGGCACTGAAGCTTTCTTT
TRBD1,TRBJ2-5,TRBV12-3/TRBV12-4,once,CASSRDSQETQYF,TGTGCCAGCAGTAGGGACAGCCAAGAGACCCAGTACTTC
TRBD1,TRBJ1-1,TRBV7-8,-,CASSAGQGRTEAFF,TGTGCCAGCAGCGCGGGACAGGGACGGACTGAAGCTTTCTTT
-,TRBJ2-3,TRBV10-2,-,CASSPRTESPDTQYF,TGCGCCAGCAGCCCCAGGACAGAATCCCCAGATACGCAGTATTTT
-,TRBJ2-3,TRBV5-4,-,CASSLPGSLGDTQYF,TGTGCCAGCAGCCTTCCCGGGAGTTTGGGAGATACGCAGTATTTT
-,TRBJ1-2,TRBV5-6,-,CASSPTGSNYGYTF,TGTGCCAGCAGCCCTACAGGGTCCAACTATGGCTACACCTTC
-,TRBJ2-1,TRBV12-5,-,CASGLLPPGHYNEQFF,TGTGCTAGTGGTTTGCTTCCCCCGGGCCACTACAATGAGCAGTTCTTC
-,TRBJ1-2,TRBV5-4,-,CASSSWAGIVYGYTF,TGTGCCAGCAGCTCGTGGGCAGGGATTGTCTATGGCTACACCTTC
TRBD1,TRBJ1-1,TRBV19,-,CASSMGQGNTEAFF,TGTGCCAGTAGTATGGGACAGGGGAACACTGAAGCTTTCTTT
TRBD1,TRBJ1-5,TRBV2,-,CASSQTTGGVLSNQPQHF,TGTGCCAGCAGTCAGACCACAGGGGGGGTCCTTAGCAATCAGCCCCAGCATTTT
TRBD1,TRBJ2-4,TRBV5-1,-,CASSSQGVLDIQYF,TGCGCCAGCAGCTCTCAGGGGGTACTAGACATTCAGTACTTC
-,TRBJ2-7,TRBV6-5,-,CASSTGTPNEQYF,TGTGCCAGCAGCACAGGGACTCCAAACGAGCAGTACTTC
TRBD1,TRBJ2-7,TRBV5-6,once,CASSPYYRGLYYEQYF,TGTGCCAGCAGCCCCTACTACAGGGGGCTCTACTACGAGCAGTACTTC
-,TRBJ1-1,TRBV28,once,CASTSGSLNTEAFF,TGTGCCAGCACCTCAGGAAGCCTGAACACTGAAGCTTTCTTT
-,TRBJ1-6,TRBV5-1,-,CASSERSNSPLHF,TGCGCCAGCAGCGAGAGGTCGAATTCACCCCTCCACTTT
-,TRBJ2-7,TRBV18,-,CASSPRDSYEQYF,TGTGCCAGCTCACCGCGGGACAGTTACGAGCAGTACTTC
-,TRBJ1-4,TRBV7-2,-,CASSPQSATNEKLFF,TGTGCCAGCAGCCCTCAAAGTGCAACTAATGAAAAACTGTTTTTT
TRBD2,TRBJ2-5,TRBV2,-,CASSGEGWNGETQYF,TGTGCCAGCAGTGGGGAGGGTTGGAATGGAGAGACCCAGTACTTC
-,TRBJ2-2,TRBV5-1,once,CASSLGAGNAGELFF,TGCGCCAGCAGCTTGGGGGCAGGGAATGCCGGGGAGCTGTTTTTT
-,TRBJ1-1,TRBV6-5,-,CASSYVPGTNTEAFF,TGTGCCAGCAGTTACGTTCCCGGGACCAACACTGAAGCTTTCTTT
-,TRBJ1-1,TRBV3-1/TRBV3-2,-,CASSPIGHTEAFF,TGTGCCAGCAGCCCCATCGGGCACACTGAAGCTTTCTTT
-,TRBJ2-7,TRBV7-9,once,CASSSYGTGSYEQYF,TGTGCCAGCAGCTCCTATGGGACGGGAAGCTACGAGCAGTACTTC
TRBD1,TRBJ2-1,TRBV11-2,-,CASSPNERQGWANEQFF,TGTGCCAGCAGCCCCAACGAAAGACAGGGGTGGGCGAATGAGCAGTTCTTC
-,TRBJ1-6,TRBV28,-,CASRPAGYNSPLHF,TGTGCCAGCAGACCGGCGGGGTATAATTCACCCCTCCACTTT
-,TRBJ1-4,TRBV28,-,CASTLGGAGEKLFF,TGTGCCAGCACCCTGGGGGGAGCCGGCGAAAAACTGTTTTTT
TRBD2,TRBJ2-5,TRBV15,once,CATSRLGLAGAETQYF,TGTGCCACCAGCAGACTCGGACTAGCGGGAGCAGAGACCCAGTACTTC
-,TRBJ2-5,TRBV29-1,-,CSVGGQETQYF,TGCAGCGTGGGGGGACAAGAGACCCAGTACTTC
TRBD1,TRBJ1-1,TRBV18,few,CASTAGTVGNTEAFF,TGTGCCAGCACGGCCGGGACAGTGGGGAACACTGAAGCTTTCTTT
-,TRBJ2-2,TRBV13,-,CASSSPEGELFF,TGTGCCAGCAGCTCCCCCGAGGGGGAGCTGTTTTTT
-,TRBJ2-3,TRBV11-3,once,CASSLVEIRVTDTQYF,TGTGCCAGCAGCTTAGTTGAGATTAGGGTCACAGATACGCAGTATTTT
TRBD1,TRBJ1-2,TRBV6-5,-,CASGLGTGRRYTF,TGTGCCAGCGGACTCGGGACAGGGCGTCGCTACACCTTC
-,TRBJ1-2,TRBV7-2,-,CASSLGENYGYTF,TGTGCCAGCAGCTTAGGAGAAAACTATGGCTACACCTTC
-,TRBJ1-1,TRBV2,once,CASSEVEGTEAFF,TGTGCCAGCAGTGAGGTAGAGGGAACTGAAGCTTTCTTT
-,TRBJ1-1,TRBV7-3,-,CASSLLPGNTEAFF,TGTGCCAGCAGCTTACTTCCAGGGAACACTGAAGCTTTCTTT
TRBD1,TRBJ1-2,TRBV19,-,CATYRDRGLYGYTF,TGTGCCACCTACCGGGACAGGGGGCTCTATGGCTACACCTTC
TRBD1,TRBJ1-4,TRBV27,once,CASSPFSGQHEKLFF,TGTGCCAGCAGCCCATTTTCGGGACAGCATGAAAAACTGTTTTTT
-,TRBJ1-2,TRBV5-1,-,CASSLGREGSYGYTF,TGCGCCAGCAGCTTGGGGCGAGAGGGCTCCTATGGCTACACCTTC
-,TRBJ1-4,TRBV4-2,-,CASSQDLAENEKLFF,TGTGCCAGCAGCCAAGATTTGGCAGAGAATGAAAAACTGTTTTTT
-,TRBJ2-5,TRBV7-2,few,CASSFQGGETQYF,TGTGCCAGCAGCTTTCAGGGGGGAGAGACCCAGTACTTC
-,TRBJ2-7,TRBV19,-,CASSSAGSAAYEQYF,TGTGCCAGTAGTAGCGCCGGATCTGCTGCCTACGAGCAGTACTTC
-,TRBJ2-3,TRBV7-8,-,CASSFISTDTQYF,TGTGCCAGCAGCTTCATTAGCACAGATACGCAGTATTTT
-,TRBJ1-2,TRBV10-2,-,CASSLESYGYTF,TGCGCCAGCAGCCTAGAAAGCTATGGCTACACCTTC
-,TRBJ2-1,TRBV24-1,-,CATSDAEGEQFF,TGTGCCACCAGTGATGCCGAGGGGGAGCAGTTCTTC
-,TRBJ2-2,TRBV7-9,-,CASSSPRGIGNTGELFF,TGTGCCAGCAGCTCCCCCCGGGGAATCGGCAACACCGGGGAGCTGTTTTTT
-,TRBJ1-1,TRBV7-8,-,CASSVLGKTEAFF,TGTGCCAGCAGTGTACTGGGCAAAACTGAAGCTTTCTTT
-,TRBJ1-2,TRBV4-2,-,CASSQDGLLWDYGYTF,TGTGCCAGCAGCCAAGATGGTCTGCTTTGGGACTATGGCTACACCTTC
TRBD1,TRBJ2-3,TRBV18,-,CASSPGTGMGDTQYF,TGTGCCAGCTCACCGGGGACAGGGATGGGAGATACGCAGTATTTT
-,TRBJ2-7,TRBV7-8,-,CASSLVAERGEQYF,TGTGCCAGCAGCTTAGTAGCGGAAAGGGGGGAGCAGTACTTC
-,TRBJ1-4,TRBV7-6,-,CASSPAGEKLFF,TGTGCCAGCAGCCCCGCGGGTGAAAAACTGTTTTTT
TRBD1,TRBJ2-5,TRBV7-9,-,CASSLATGGQETQYF,TGTGCCAGCAGCTTAGCTACAGGGGGCCAAGAGACCCAGTACTTC
-,TRBJ1-5,TRBV7-9,-,CASSADNQPQHF,TGTGCCAGCTCAGCGGACAATCAGCCCCAGCATTTT
TRBD2,TRBJ2-3,TRBV5-1,-,CASSLRREDDTQYF,TGCGCCAGCAGCTTGAGGCGGGAGGACGATACGCAGTATTTT
-,TRBJ1-6,TRBV7-9,-,CASTTLGANSPLHF,TGTGCCAGCACCACTCTCGGGGCTAATTCACCCCTCCACTTT